These 8 T cell receptor beta chains share one sample of origin, sequenced in a study of regulatory and conventional T cells in RAG deficiency. Genomic DNA came from blood regulatory T cells gated CD4+ CD25-high CD127-low. Profiling relied on immunoSEQ multiplex PCR, and the TCRdb table lists in-frame clones only, not all of them. The sample consists of tens of thousands of clones, around nine tenths of them appearing once. These data also formed part of another study, on regulatory T cells. That paper adds: The primer mix had 52 TRBV and 13 TRBJ primers.

Sequencing was done on a sample of Tregs sorted from blood. The receptors were gathered from a human donor in good health.

This chain joins TRBV18 and TRBJ1-4; 7 nucleotides line up with TRBD1. The CDR3 covers 15 residues. Germline CDR1 KGHSH, CDR2 LQKENI. After removal of 3 bases from V and 5 bases from J, the junction contained 6 bases not matched to a gene. In DNA form, the CDR3 reads TGTGCCAGCTCACCCTCTGGACAGGAAAATGAAAAACTGTTTTTT. Its protein product is CASSPSGQENEKLFF.

The V call is TRBV23-1, the J call TRBJ1-5; perhaps TRBD1 as D (5 bases). TRBV23-1 falls under the ORF class, with uncertain function. Trimming removed 7 bases at V and 9 bases at J, with 16 bases between. The CDR3 covers 13 residues. In nucleotides, the CDR3 is TGCGCCAGCATAGGGGCGCAAAAACGGCCCCAGCATTTT. It codes for CASIGAQKRPQHF.

V gene TRBV11-2 combines with J gene TRBJ2-1, with a weak D call TRBD2 (6 bases). Germline V gene sequence: CDR1 SGHAT, CDR2 FQNNGV. This CDR3 contains 15 residues. The V and J ends lost 4 bases and 6 bases respectively, with 16 bases between them. CDR3 nucleotides: TGTGCCAGCAGCTCAGGGACTTATACTTCCAATGAGCAGTTCTTC. Translated, it gives CASSSGTYTSNEQFF.

This chain joins TRBV9 and TRBJ1-2, with a weak D call TRBD1 (6 bases). The germline gives CDR1 SGDLS, CDR2 YYNGEE. The ends were cut back, 4 bases at V and 4 bases at J, with 11 bases in the middle. The CDR3 totals 13 residues. The DNA for the CDR3 is TGTGCCAGCAGCCGTGACAGGAGCTATGGCTACACCTTC. It specifies CASSRDRSYGYTF. Based on the CDR3 plus reference TRBV9 and TRBJ1-2, the full variable domain is DSGVTQTPKHLITATGQRVTLRCSPRSGDLSVYWYQQSLDQGLQFLIQYYNGEERAKGNILERFSAQQFPDLHSELNLSSLELGDSALYFCASSRDRSYGYTFGSGTRLTVV.

This clone was observed a single time. The chain recombines TRBV18 with TRBJ1-2, with a possible D match to TRBD1 (5 bases). This CDR3 contains 14 residues. CDR1 is KGHSH and CDR2 is LQKENI in the germline V gene. V was pared by 1 base and J by 0 bases, with 6 bases between. The DNA of the CDR3 is TGTGCCAGCTCACCACAGGGGACTAACTATGGCTACACCTTC. Amino acid sequence: CASSPQGTNYGYTF.

V is TRBV6-5 and J is TRBJ1-1; 7 bases are a match to TRBD1. Unmatched junction bases numbered 7, after V lost 5 bases and J lost 7 bases. The CDR3 extends over 13 amino acids. Germline loops: CDR1 MNHEY, CDR2 SVGAGI. The CDR3 bases are TGTGCCAGCAGTGTAGACAGGGTGGGTGAAGCTTTCTTT. Encoded protein: CASSVDRVGEAFF.

The chain uses TRBV28 and TRBJ2-2; 7 bases align to TRBD1. Germline V gene data show CDR1 as MDHEN and CDR2 as SYDVKM. Trimming took 6 bases from V and 7 from J; bases not matched to a gene: 14. The CDR3 spans 16 residues. The CDR3 DNA sequence: TGTGCCAGCAGCCACGACAGGGCCACGAGAATCGGGGAGCTGTTTTTT. Its translation is CASSHDRATRIGELFF. Filled out from reference TRBV28 and TRBJ2-2, the complete variable domain reads DVKVTQSSRYLVKRTGEKVFLECVQDMDHENMFWYRQDPGLGLRLIYFSYDVKMKEKGDIPEGYSVSREKKERFSLILESASTNQTSMYLCASSHDRATRIGELFFGEGSRLTVL.

The chain has TRBV11-3 and TRBJ2-3; the D gene is possibly TRBD2 (5 bases). Germline V gene sequence: CDR1 SGHNT, CDR2 YENEEA. The CDR3 loop spans 13 amino acids. Between the trimmed V and J ends, which lost 1 base and 7 bases, there was a span of 9 bases. In DNA form, the CDR3 reads TGTGCCAGCAGCTTAGTACGGGATAATACGCAGTATTTT. The encoded protein is CASSLVRDNTQYF.